This T cell receptor beta chain was sequenced during a study of cytomegalovirus exposure and HLA in healthy donors. From the roughly 110-subject validation cohort, which was separate from the roughly 680-subject first cohort, the donors were drawn. On this clone: Its antigen is not known.

Sequencing was performed with immunoSEQ multiplex PCR; in TCRdb, only in-frame clones are kept and a portion is missing. The sample holds some 65,000 clones, roughly 95% seen once. Study results and limitations: Altogether, 150 to 200 TCR beta chains were recorded as cytomegalovirus-associated. The majority of TCR sequences were rare, yet some public TCRs appeared in many donors.

The germline gives CDR1 KGHSH, CDR2 LQKENI. V was pared by 6 bases and J by 0 bases, with 18 bases of the junction left unmatched. The CDR3 is 20 amino acids. The V gene is TRBV18, the J gene TRBJ2-1, with 9 bases matching TRBD2. This receptor was obtained from a man in his late teens or twenties in good health and CMV-seronegative. Sequencing was carried out using PBMCs. The CDR3 DNA follows: TGTGCCAGCTCCCAAGAGGCTAGCGGGGAGAGAGTTGACTCCTACAATGAGCAGTTCTTC. This codes for CASSQEASGERVDSYNEQFF.